The clone carrying this T cell receptor (beta chain) was seen only a few times. The data are from a study of tumor-infiltrating lymphocytes in primary liver carcinoma. The authors took blood RNA from unsorted whole blood and also extracted germline DNA. Patients were chronically HBV-infected and treatment-naive. TCR beta cDNA was made from around 520 ng total RNA with a constant-region primer. Slightly modified ARM-PCR with three nested multiplex PCR rounds yielded TCR beta libraries. TRBV1-TRBV30 forward primers paired with a C-beta reverse primer drove the first two PCR rounds, about 10 cycles each. TCRdb processed the multiplex PCR reads anew with MiXCR; each CDR3 protein has one entry. The table lists around 330,000 distinct CDR3 sequences, approximately 54% of them singletons. This CDR3 region has 13 residues. Germline lookup yields CDR1 MNHEY and CDR2 SVGEGT. Between the trimmed V and J ends, which lost 6 bases and 0 bases, there was a span of 8 bases.

The V call is TRBV6-2 or TRBV6-3, the J call TRBJ2-5; no clear D. The source material was peripheral blood. The receptor's source is a woman aged 25 to 39 with primary liver carcinoma and hepatitis B virus infection. In DNA form, the CDR3 reads TGTGCCAGCAGGGACCATAACCAAGAGACCCAGTACTTC. Translating it yields CASRDHNQETQYF.